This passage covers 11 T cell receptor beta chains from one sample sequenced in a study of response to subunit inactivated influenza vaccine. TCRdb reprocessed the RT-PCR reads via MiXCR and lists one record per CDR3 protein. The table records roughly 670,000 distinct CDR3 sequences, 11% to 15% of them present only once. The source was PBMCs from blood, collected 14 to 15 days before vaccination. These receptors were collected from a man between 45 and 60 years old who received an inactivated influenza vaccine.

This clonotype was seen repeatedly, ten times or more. The CDR3 nucleotides are TGTGCCAGCAGTTTATACAGGGCGAATGAGCAGTTCTTC. Protein product: CASSLYRANEQFF. This chain joins TRBV28 and TRBJ2-1, with D perhaps TRBD1 (6 bases). Germline values: CDR1 MDHEN, CDR2 SYDVKM. V lost 1 base to trimming and J lost 7 bases, with 8 bases between them. The CDR3 loop spans 13 amino acids.

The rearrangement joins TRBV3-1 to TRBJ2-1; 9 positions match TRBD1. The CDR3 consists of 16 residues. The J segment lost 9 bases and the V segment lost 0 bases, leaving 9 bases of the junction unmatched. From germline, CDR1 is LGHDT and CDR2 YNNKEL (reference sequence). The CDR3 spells CASSQEGDRAFGEQFF. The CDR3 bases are TGTGCCAGCAGCCAAGAAGGGGACAGGGCCTTTGGTGAGCAGTTCTTC.

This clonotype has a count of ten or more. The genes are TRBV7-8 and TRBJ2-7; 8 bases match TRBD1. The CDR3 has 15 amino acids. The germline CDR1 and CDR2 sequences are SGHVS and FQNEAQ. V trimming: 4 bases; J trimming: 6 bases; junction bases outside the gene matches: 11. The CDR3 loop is CASSSSTRGQGEQYF. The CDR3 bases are TGTGCCAGCAGCTCGAGTACCAGGGGGCAGGGCGAGCAGTACTTC.

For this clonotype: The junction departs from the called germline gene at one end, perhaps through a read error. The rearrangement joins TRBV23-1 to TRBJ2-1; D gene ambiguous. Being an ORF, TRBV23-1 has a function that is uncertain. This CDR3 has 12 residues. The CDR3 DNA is TGCGCCAGCACAGACCTTCCCAATGAGCAGTCCTTC. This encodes CASTDLPNEQSF.

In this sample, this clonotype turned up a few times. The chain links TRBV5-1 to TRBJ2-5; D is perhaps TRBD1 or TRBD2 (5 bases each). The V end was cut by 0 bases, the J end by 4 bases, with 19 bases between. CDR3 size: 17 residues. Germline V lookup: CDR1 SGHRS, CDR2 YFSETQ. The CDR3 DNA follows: TGCGCCAGCAGCTTGGGATGGGGGTCAACTCCTACAGAGACCCAGTACTTC. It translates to CASSLGWGSTPTETQYF.

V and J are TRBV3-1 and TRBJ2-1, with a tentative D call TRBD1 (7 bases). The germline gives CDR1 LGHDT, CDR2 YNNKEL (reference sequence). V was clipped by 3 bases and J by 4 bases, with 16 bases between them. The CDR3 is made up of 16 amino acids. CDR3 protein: CASSQQGGRAYNEQFF. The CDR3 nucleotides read TGTGCCAGCAGCCAGCAGGGGGGAAGGGCATACAATGAGCAGTTCTTC.

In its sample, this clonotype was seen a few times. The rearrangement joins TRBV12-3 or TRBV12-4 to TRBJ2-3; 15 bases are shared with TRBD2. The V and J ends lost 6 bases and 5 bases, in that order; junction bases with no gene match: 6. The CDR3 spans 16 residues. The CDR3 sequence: CASSPRTSGRVDTQYF. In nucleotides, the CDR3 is TGTGCCAGCAGCCCCCGGACTAGCGGGAGGGTAGATACGCAGTATTTT.

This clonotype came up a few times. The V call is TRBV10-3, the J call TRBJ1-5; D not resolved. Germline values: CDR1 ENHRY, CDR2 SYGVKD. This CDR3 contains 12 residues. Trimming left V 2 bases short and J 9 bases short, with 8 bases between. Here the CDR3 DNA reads TGTGCCATCAGTGAGCCGAGTGGGCCCCAGCATTTT. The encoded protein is CAISEPSGPQHF.

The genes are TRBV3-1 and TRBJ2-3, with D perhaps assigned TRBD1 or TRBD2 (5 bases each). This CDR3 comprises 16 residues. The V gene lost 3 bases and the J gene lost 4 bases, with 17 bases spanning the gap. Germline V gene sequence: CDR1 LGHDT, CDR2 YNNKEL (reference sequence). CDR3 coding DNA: TGTGCCAGCAGCCAGGGACCGGGCCCCGGCTCAGATACGCAGTATTTT. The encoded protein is CASSQGPGPGSDTQYF.

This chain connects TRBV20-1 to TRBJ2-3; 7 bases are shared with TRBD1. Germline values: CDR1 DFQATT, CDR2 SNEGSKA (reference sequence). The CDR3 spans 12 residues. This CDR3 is CRIDREADTQYF. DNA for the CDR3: TGCAGGATAGACAGGGAAGCAGATACGCAGTATTTT.

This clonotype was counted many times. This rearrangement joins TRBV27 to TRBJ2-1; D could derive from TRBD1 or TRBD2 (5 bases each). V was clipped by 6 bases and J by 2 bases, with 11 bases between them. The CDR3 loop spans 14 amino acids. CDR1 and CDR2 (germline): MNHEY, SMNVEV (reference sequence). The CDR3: CASSPRGAYNEQFF. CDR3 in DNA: TGTGCCAGCAGCCCGCGAGGGGCCTACAATGAGCAGTTCTTC.